These 7 T cell receptor beta chains came from one sample sequenced in a study of blood T cell repertoires in COVID-19. Profiling relied on immunoSEQ multiplex PCR, and the TCRdb table lists in-frame clones only, not all of them. The data contain approximately 250,000 clones, roughly 85% of them seen just once; the ten biggest clones take up 2.2%. The sample consisted of peripheral blood. Receptor source: a young man who had recovered from COVID-19.

The J gene is TRBJ2-6, the V gene TRBV14; 8 nucleotides line up with TRBD1. With 6 bases clipped from V and 0 bases from J, the junction kept 10 bases outside the gene matches. Germline CDR1 SGHDN, CDR2 FVKESK. There are 18 residues in the CDR3. In DNA form, the CDR3 reads TGTGCCAGCAGGAAGACAGGGGTCGACCTCTCTGGGGCCAACGTCCTGACTTTC. It specifies CASRKTGVDLSGANVLTF.

The V call is TRBV5-4, the J call TRBJ2-3; 8 bases line up with TRBD2. The CDR3 sequence is 15 residues long. Trimming took 4 bases from V and 3 from J; bases not matched to a gene: 7. Germline lookup yields CDR1 SGHNT and CDR2 YYREEE (reference sequence). The CDR3 DNA is TGTGCCAGCAGCCCGGGGGGGAAGCTGACAGATACGCAGTATTTT. Amino acids: CASSPGGKLTDTQYF.

The chain is built from TRBV19 and TRBJ1-1; D remains ambiguous. V was pared by 6 bases and J by 11 bases, with 4 bases between. The CDR3 is 8 residues long. Germline lookup yields CDR1 LNHDA and CDR2 SQIVND (reference sequence). DNA for the CDR3: TGTGCCAGTAGGAGGGCTTTCTTT. It translates to CASRRAFF. Complete variable domain (other parts from reference TRBV19 and TRBJ1-1): DGGITQSPKYLFRKEGQNVTLSCEQNLNHDAMYWYRQDPGQGLRLIYYSQIVNDFQKGDIAEGYSVSREKKESFPLTVTSAQKNPTAFYLCASRRAFFGQGTRLTVV.

The chain couples TRBV2 to TRBJ1-4, with 10 bases identical to TRBD1. CDR3 length: 13 residues. The junction had 3 bases not matched to a gene; V was cut back by 7 bases and J by 7 bases. Per the germline V gene, CDR1 is SNHLY and CDR2 is FYNNEI. CDR3 nucleotides: TGTGCCAGCAAAGGGACAGGGGCTGAAAAACTGTTTTTT. It specifies CASKGTGAEKLFF. Filled out from reference TRBV2 and TRBJ1-4, the complete variable domain reads EPEVTQTPSHQVTQMGQEVILRCVPISNHLYFYWYRQILGQKVEFLVSFYNNEISEKSEIFDDQFSVERPDGSNFTLKIRSTKLEDSAMYFCASKGTGAEKLFFGSGTQLSVL.

V gene TRBV6-5 combines with J gene TRBJ2-3, with TRBD1 matching over 7 bases. V lost 5 bases to trimming and J lost 6 bases; unmatched junction nucleotides: 2. Germline V gene sequence: CDR1 MNHEY, CDR2 SVGAGI. This CDR3 spans 12 amino acids. The CDR3 sequence: CASSHRGDTQYF. CDR3 DNA: TGTGCCAGCAGTCACAGGGGTGATACGCAGTATTTT.

V gene TRBV11-2 combines with J gene TRBJ1-1; D ambiguous. Per germline, CDR1 SGHAT and CDR2 FQNNGV. Trimming cost V 5 bases and J 1 base, with 14 bases left between them. The CDR3 spans 15 residues. CDR3 sequence reads: CASSPFEVSNTEAFF. The CDR3 nucleotides read TGTGCCAGCAGCCCTTTTGAGGTATCGAACACTGAAGCTTTCTTT.

The V gene is TRBV29-1, the J gene TRBJ1-2; 8 positions agree with TRBD1. The CDR3 covers 13 residues. CDR1 and CDR2 from the germline V gene are SQVTM and ANQGSEA. V was clipped by 6 bases and J by 6 bases; unmatched bases: 9. In DNA form, the CDR3 reads TGCAGCGTCAACCCTGGACAGGGCCATGGCTACACCTTC. Translating it yields CSVNPGQGHGYTF.